The subject of this entry is one T cell receptor beta chain. Its antigen is undetermined. The data were obtained in a study of cytomegalovirus exposure and HLA in healthy donors. General study results and limits: Sequencing likely caused a cluster of highly shared sequence variants. A link between a missense DCLRE1C variant and TCR beta V- and J-gene trimming emerged from a later analysis.

V was shortened by 5 bases and J by 5 bases, with 12 bases between the two germline ends. The CDR3 runs to 13 residues. Germline CDR1 reads LNHDA; CDR2 reads SQIVND (reference sequence). The study ran its PCR with 60 Vbeta and 13 Jbeta primers. Libraries were prepared by immunoSEQ multiplex PCR; TCRdb keeps only in-frame clonotypes and omits some of them. Of about 110,000 clones listed, 65% to 85% are singletons. The chain links TRBV19 to TRBJ1-1, with D tentatively TRBD1 (5 bases). This TCR was sampled from a man aged 18 to 35 in good health and CMV-seronegative. Sequenced input: PBMCs. The CDR3: CASSAREGTEAFF. The CDR3 coding sequence is TGTGCCAGTAGTGCCCGGGAGGGGACTGAAGCTTTCTTT. The variable domain in full, completed from reference TRBV19 and TRBJ1-1, reads DGGITQSPKYLFRKEGQNVTLSCEQNLNHDAMYWYRQDPGQGLRLIYYSQIVNDFQKGDIAEGYSVSREKKESFPLTVTSAQKNPTAFYLCASSAREGTEAFFGQGTRLTVV.